This T cell receptor beta chain comes out of a study of blood T cell repertoires in COVID-19. CDR3 size: 14 residues. The V gene lost 2 bases and the J gene lost 0 bases, with 5 bases spanning the gap. From germline, CDR1 is MGHRA and CDR2 YSYEKL. Source study methods: Estimation of nucleated cell counts was performed using reference gene primer amplification. TCRdb's table, derived via immunoSEQ multiplex PCR, lists solely in-frame clones and lacks some. V, J and clone size derive from that table, while D and trimming were established from the DNA sequence. This table has 250,000 or so clones, roughly 80% appearing once.

The source material was peripheral blood. The sequence was obtained from a woman aged 60-75 years with active or convalescent COVID-19. The V call is TRBV4-1, the J call TRBJ1-3; D not resolved. As DNA, the CDR3 is TGCGCCAGCAGCCAACCTAGCTCTGGAAACACCATATATTTT. This sequence encodes CASSQPSSGNTIYF.